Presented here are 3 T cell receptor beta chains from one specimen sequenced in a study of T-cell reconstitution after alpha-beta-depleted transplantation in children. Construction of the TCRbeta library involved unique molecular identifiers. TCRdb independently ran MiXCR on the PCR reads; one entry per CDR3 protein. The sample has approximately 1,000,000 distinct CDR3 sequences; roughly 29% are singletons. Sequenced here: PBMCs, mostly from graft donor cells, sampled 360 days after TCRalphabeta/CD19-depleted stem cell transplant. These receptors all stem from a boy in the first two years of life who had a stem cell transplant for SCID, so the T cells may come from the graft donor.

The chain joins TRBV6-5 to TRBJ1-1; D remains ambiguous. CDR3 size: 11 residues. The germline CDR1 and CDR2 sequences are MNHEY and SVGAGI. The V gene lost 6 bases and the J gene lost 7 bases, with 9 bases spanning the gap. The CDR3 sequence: CASRQSFEAFF. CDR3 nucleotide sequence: TGTGCCAGCAGGCAGTCCTTTGAAGCTTTCTTT.

In nucleotides, the CDR3 is TGTGCCAGCAGTCCCGAGTCTAGCGGGGGGGCCACAGATACGCAGTATTTT. Its translation is CASSPESSGGATDTQYF. The chain carries TRBV12-3 or TRBV12-4 and TRBJ2-3; TRBD2 aligns across 12 bases. V trimming: 5 bases; J trimming: 2 bases; junction bases outside the gene matches: 8. The CDR3 covers 17 residues.

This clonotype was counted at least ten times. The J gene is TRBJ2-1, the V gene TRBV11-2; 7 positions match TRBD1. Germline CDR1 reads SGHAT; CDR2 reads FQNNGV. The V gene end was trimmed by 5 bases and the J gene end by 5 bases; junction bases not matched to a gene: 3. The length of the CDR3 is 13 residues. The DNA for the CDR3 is TGTGCCAGCAGCCCGGGGACAGACAATGAGCAGTTCTTC. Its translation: CASSPGTDNEQFF.